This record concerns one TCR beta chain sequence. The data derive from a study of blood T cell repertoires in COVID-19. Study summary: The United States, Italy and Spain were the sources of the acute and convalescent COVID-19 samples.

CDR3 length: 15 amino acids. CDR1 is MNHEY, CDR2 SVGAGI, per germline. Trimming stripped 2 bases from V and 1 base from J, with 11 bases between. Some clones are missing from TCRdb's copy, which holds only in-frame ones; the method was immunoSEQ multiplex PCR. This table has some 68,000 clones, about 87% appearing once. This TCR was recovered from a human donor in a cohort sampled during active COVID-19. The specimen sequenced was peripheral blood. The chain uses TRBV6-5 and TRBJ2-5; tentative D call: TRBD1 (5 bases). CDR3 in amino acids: CASSYGQATQETQYF. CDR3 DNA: TGTGCCAGCAGTTACGGACAAGCGACCCAAGAGACCCAGTACTTC.